The 24 T cell receptor beta chains presented below share a single source sample, sequenced in a study of T cell responses to AZD1222 COVID-19 vaccine. Only in-frame clones appear in the TCRdb table, and some are missing; sequencing was by immunoSEQ multiplex PCR. The repertoire has around 140,000 clones, about 92% of them found once; the top ten carry roughly 3.5%. Sequenced here: peripheral blood, sampled 28 days after the second AZD1222 dose. These receptors were obtained from an adult who received the AZD1222 COVID-19 vaccine.

The V call is TRBV27, the J call TRBJ1-3; D gene unclear. Germline CDR1 reads MNHEY; CDR2 reads SMNVEV (reference sequence). This CDR3 region has 15 residues. Trimming pared 3 bases from V and 3 bases from J, leaving 12 bases between. The CDR3 sequence is CASSLGTGFGNTIYF. CDR3 in DNA: TGTGCCAGCAGTTTGGGCACGGGATTTGGAAACACCATATATTTT.

The chain is built from TRBV7-9 and TRBJ2-6, with 7 bases identical to TRBD1. V shed 5 bases and J 5 bases; nucleotides not matched to a gene: 15. CDR3 length: 18 amino acids. From germline, CDR1 is SEHNR and CDR2 FQNEAQ (reference sequence). CDR3 sequence: CASSVSRGFGLWANVLTF. The CDR3 bases are TGTGCCAGCAGCGTCTCCAGGGGGTTCGGGCTCTGGGCCAACGTCCTGACTTTC. The variable domain in full, with the rest retrieved from reference TRBV7-9 and TRBJ2-6, is DTGVSQNPRHKITKRGQNVTFRCDPISEHNRLYWYRQTLGQGPEFLTYFQNEAQLEKSRLLSDRFSAERPKGSFSTLEIQRTEQGDSAMYLCASSVSRGFGLWANVLTFGAGSRLTVL.

This chain uses TRBV18 with TRBJ1-1; unclear D gene. The CDR3 is made up of 15 amino acids. With 1 base removed from V and 0 bases from J, the gap between germline ends came to 9 bases. Germline V lookup: CDR1 KGHSH, CDR2 LQKENI. The CDR3 sequence: CASSPRGIMNTEAFF. The CDR3 nucleotides are TGTGCCAGCTCACCACGGGGTATCATGAACACTGAAGCTTTCTTT.

J is TRBJ2-3 and V is TRBV5-1, with 9 bases fitting TRBD1. Germline trimming cut 5 bases from V and 3 bases from J; bases unmatched to any gene: 7. The CDR3 extends over 15 amino acids. The germline gives CDR1 SGHRS, CDR2 YFSETQ. CDR3 residues: CASSSDRGRTDTQYF. The CDR3 DNA is TGCGCCAGCAGTTCGGACAGGGGACGGACAGATACGCAGTATTTT.

The rearrangement joins TRBV18 to TRBJ2-2; D is undetermined. The CDR3 is 12 amino acids. The V and J ends lost 1 base and 6 bases respectively, with 3 bases between them. Germline V CDR1 and CDR2: KGHSH, LQKENI. DNA of the CDR3: TGTGCCAGCTCACCACTCGCCGGGGAGCTGTTTTTT. It translates to CASSPLAGELFF.

The gene calls are TRBV6-5 and TRBJ1-2; D perhaps matches TRBD1 (5 bases). Germline V gives CDR1 MNHEY, CDR2 SVGAGI. Trimming stripped 9 bases from V and 3 bases from J, with 14 bases between. The CDR3 has 13 residues. Here the CDR3 reads CASVLGRDYGYTF. DNA for the CDR3: TGTGCCAGTGTACTGGGGCGTGACTATGGCTACACCTTC.

The rearrangement uses TRBV7-2 and TRBJ2-5; the D is unclear. Trimming took off 6 bases at V and 2 bases at J, with 10 bases between the two ends. Germline V gene data show CDR1 as SGHTA and CDR2 as FQGNSA. The CDR3 loop spans 13 amino acids. As DNA, the CDR3 is TGTGCCAGCAGGGATACTGGGCAAGAGACCCAGTACTTC. This translates into CASRDTGQETQYF.

The chain has TRBV28 and TRBJ1-1, with D possibly TRBD1 on 6 matching bases. Between the trimmed V and J ends, which lost 4 bases and 4 bases, there was a span of 16 bases. The germline V gene has CDR1 MDHEN and CDR2 SYDVKM. The CDR3 covers 15 residues. The CDR3 sequence is CASSSGHPRGTEAFF. In nucleotides, the CDR3 is TGTGCCAGCAGTTCGGGACACCCGCGGGGCACTGAAGCTTTCTTT. The full variable domain, completed using reference TRBV28 and TRBJ1-1, is DVKVTQSSRYLVKRTGEKVFLECVQDMDHENMFWYRQDPGLGLRLIYFSYDVKMKEKGDIPEGYSVSREKKERFSLILESASTNQTSMYLCASSSGHPRGTEAFFGQGTRLTVV.

The chain employs TRBV7-8 and TRBJ2-7; no reliable D call. V was pared by 0 bases and J by 6 bases, with 9 bases between. The germline CDR1 and CDR2 sequences are SGHVS and FQNEAQ. The CDR3 contains 13 residues. The CDR3 spells CASSLAGSREQYF. DNA of the CDR3: TGTGCCAGCAGCTTAGCGGGTAGTCGCGAGCAGTACTTC.

The chain carries TRBV7-9 and TRBJ1-2; D is unclear. Looked up from germline, CDR1 is SEHNR and CDR2 is FQNEAQ (reference sequence). CDR3 size: 14 residues. Trimming left V 3 bases short and J 5 bases short, with 13 bases between. In nucleotides, the CDR3 is TGTGCCAGCAGCTTTCCCACTCTCGGGTATGGCTACACCTTC. It codes for CASSFPTLGYGYTF.

In DNA form, the CDR3 reads TGCAGCGTTGCGGAGGGACACACTGAAGCTTTCTTT. Translating it yields CSVAEGHTEAFF. This sequence joins TRBV29-1 and TRBJ1-1; weak D call: TRBD1 (5 bases). From germline, CDR1 is SQVTM and CDR2 ANQGSEA. The CDR3 length is 12 residues. V lost 4 bases and J lost 3, with 9 bases in between.

The rearrangement joins TRBV7-9 to TRBJ2-6; D ambiguous. The CDR3 has 15 residues. The V gene's germline CDR1 is SEHNR and CDR2 FQNEAQ (reference sequence). Trimming pared 0 bases from V and 1 base from J, leaving 4 bases between. In nucleotides, the CDR3 is TGTGCCAGCAGCTTAGCGGTTTCTGGGGCCAACGTCCTGACTTTC. Amino acid sequence: CASSLAVSGANVLTF.

This chain connects TRBV19 to TRBJ2-2, with D perhaps being TRBD1 or TRBD2 (6 bases each). The CDR3 has 14 residues. Germline CDR1 reads LNHDA; CDR2 reads SQIVND (reference sequence). Trimming left V 9 bases short and J 8 bases short, with 19 bases between. The CDR3 region has the DNA TGTGCCAGCCATCCGGGACAAGGGAGGGGGGAGCTGTTTTTT. It codes for CASHPGQGRGELFF. Filled out from reference TRBV19 and TRBJ2-2, the complete variable domain reads DGGITQSPKYLFRKEGQNVTLSCEQNLNHDAMYWYRQDPGQGLRLIYYSQIVNDFQKGDIAEGYSVSREKKESFPLTVTSAQKNPTAFYLCASHPGQGRGELFFGEGSRLTVL.

The chain couples TRBV5-4 to TRBJ1-4; 9 bases map to TRBD1. With 0 bases clipped from V and 10 bases from J, the junction kept 4 bases outside the gene matches. This CDR3 is 14 amino acids long. CDR1 and CDR2 (germline): SGHNT, YYREEE (reference sequence). The CDR3 DNA sequence: TGTGCCAGCAGCTTGGAGGGACAGGGTGGAAAACTGTTTTTT. It encodes CASSLEGQGGKLFF.

V is TRBV7-2 and J is TRBJ1-6; D might be TRBD1 (6 bases). The CDR3 is made up of 13 amino acids. V lost 10 bases and J 8 bases, leaving 15 bases between the germline ends. Germline V gene lookup returns CDR1 SGHTA and CDR2 FQGNSA. The CDR3, as DNA: TGTGCCACCACAAACAGGGCCGATTCACCCCTCCACTTT. It codes for CATTNRADSPLHF.

The V and J genes are TRBV7-2 and TRBJ2-2; 12 bases match TRBD1. After removal of 7 bases from V and 6 bases from J, the junction contained 6 bases not matched to a gene. CDR3 length: 15 amino acids. CDR1 and CDR2 (germline): SGHTA, FQGNSA. In DNA form, the CDR3 reads TGTGCCAGCAACGGGGACAGGGGGCGAGCCGGGGAGCTGTTTTTT. Translation: CASNGDRGRAGELFF.

This chain uses TRBV18 with TRBJ1-1, with 8 bases lining up with TRBD1. From germline, CDR1 is KGHSH and CDR2 LQKENI. With 2 bases clipped from V and 1 base from J, the junction kept 15 bases outside the gene matches. The CDR3 spans 19 residues. In DNA form, the CDR3 reads TGTGCCAGCTCACCATTCGCAGTGACAGGGGAAATGGCGAACACTGAAGCTTTCTTT. Translation gives CASSPFAVTGEMANTEAFF.

The chain employs TRBV24-1 and TRBJ2-1; TRBD1 aligns across 8 bases. The CDR3 sequence is 17 residues long. Trimming cost V 2 bases and J 1 base; bases outside gene matches: 6. Germline values: CDR1 KGHDR, CDR2 SFDVKD. CDR3 DNA sequence: TGTGCCACCAGTGATTCCGACAGGGGATGGTCCTACAATGAGCAGTTCTTC. Amino acids: CATSDSDRGWSYNEQFF.

The rearrangement joins TRBV27 to TRBJ1-1; 7 bases line up with TRBD1. Germline V gene lookup returns CDR1 MNHEY and CDR2 SMNVEV (reference sequence). The CDR3 loop spans 16 amino acids. V lost 5 bases to trimming and J lost 0 bases; unmatched junction nucleotides: 9. The CDR3 protein is CASSKSLTGVNTEAFF. CDR3 DNA sequence: TGTGCCAGCAGTAAGAGTCTCACAGGGGTGAACACTGAAGCTTTCTTT.

The chain has TRBV24-1 and TRBJ2-1; 14 nucleotides agree with TRBD2. The CDR3 spans 18 residues. Germline V gene sequence: CDR1 KGHDR, CDR2 SFDVKD. After removal of 4 bases from V and 7 bases from J, the junction contained 11 bases not matched to a gene. In DNA form, the CDR3 reads TGTGCCACCAGTGACGCCGCCGGGACTAGCGGGAGAAATAATGAGCAGTTCTTC. Its translation: CATSDAAGTSGRNNEQFF.

The V gene is TRBV7-9, the J gene TRBJ1-2, with 9 nucleotides matching TRBD1. V trimming: 7 bases; J trimming: 13 bases; junction bases outside the gene matches: 13. Germline CDR1 is SEHNR and CDR2 is FQNEAQ (reference sequence). This CDR3 has 13 amino acids. The DNA of the CDR3 is TGTGCCAGCAACTACCGGGACAGGGATGGTTTCACCTTC. It is translated as CASNYRDRDGFTF.

The chain recombines TRBV5-1 with TRBJ2-5; tentatively, D is TRBD2 (6 bases). Germline CDR1 reads SGHRS; CDR2 reads YFSETQ. The CDR3 covers 15 residues. Trimming cost V 0 bases and J 7 bases, with 16 bases left between them. For the CDR3, the DNA is TGCGCCAGCAGCTTGGGACAGCCCGGGGGAGGGACCCAGTACTTC. Translation gives CASSLGQPGGGTQYF. The full variable domain, completed using reference TRBV5-1 and TRBJ2-5, is KAGVTQTPRYLIKTRGQQVTLSCSPISGHRSVSWYQQTPGQGLQFLFEYFSETQRNKGNFPGRFSGRQFSNSRSEMNVSTLELGDSALYLCASSLGQPGGGTQYFGPGTRLLVL.

J is TRBJ2-1 and V is TRBV18, with 11 bases fitting TRBD2. From germline, CDR1 is KGHSH and CDR2 LQKENI. This CDR3 is 16 amino acids long. Trimming took 3 bases from V and 8 from J; bases not matched to a gene: 9. The CDR3 region is CASSPPSSGRRDEQFF. DNA for the CDR3: TGTGCCAGCTCACCTCCGTCTAGCGGGAGGCGGGATGAGCAGTTCTTC.

The rearrangement joins TRBV4-1 to TRBJ1-1, with a possible D match to TRBD1 (5 bases). V lost 4 bases to trimming and J lost 1 base, with 13 bases between them. Germline CDR1 is MGHRA and CDR2 is YSYEKL. The CDR3 runs 15 residues. The CDR3 spells CASSLRQWENTEAFF. CDR3 coding DNA: TGCGCCAGCAGCCTGCGACAGTGGGAGAACACTGAAGCTTTCTTT.